The rows below give T cell receptor beta chains drawn from one sample of a study of T cell changes during pregnancy in multiple sclerosis. Produced via immunoSEQ multiplex PCR; TCRdb's table is partial and in-frame only. The repertoire holds about 79,000 clones, with over 85% as singletons. Sequencing was performed on peripheral blood, taken in the second trimester of pregnancy. These receptor sequences come from a female donor in good health, enrolled as a control in a pregnancy study. CDR3s include the opening cysteine and the closing phenylalanine or tryptophan. A D gene is named only where the DNA matches it firmly. Rows give clone size only sometimes, using once, few, many, or a class for an expanded clone.

d_gene	v_gene	abundance	j_gene	CDR3nt	CDR3aa
-	TRBV21-1	-	TRBJ1-5	TGTGCCAGCAGCAATCCGGGGTTGGATCAGCCCCAGCATTTT	CASSNPGLDQPQHF
-	TRBV15	-	TRBJ1-1	TGTGCCACCAGCTGGGCCACGAACACTGAAGCTTTCTTT	CATSWATNTEAFF
-	TRBV19	-	TRBJ2-2	TGTGCCAGTAGTCCCCTAATCCAAACCGGGGAGCTGTTTTTT	CASSPLIQTGELFF
TRBD1	TRBV18	-	TRBJ1-1	TGTGCCAGCTCACCACGGACAGGGCTGGAAGCTTTCTTT	CASSPRTGLEAFF
-	TRBV6-4	-	TRBJ2-3	TGTGCCAGCAGTGACTCTGTGGGGGGGGCCGGCACAGATACGCAGTATTTT	CASSDSVGGAGTDTQYF
-	TRBV6-1	-	TRBJ1-1	TGTGCCAGCAGAGGGGGACAAGAAGCTTTCTTT	CASRGGQEAFF
-	TRBV6-5	-	TRBJ2-1	TGTGCCAGCAGTTACTCCCAGGGCTGGGTCGAGCAGTTCTTC	CASSYSQGWVEQFF
-	TRBV5-1	-	TRBJ2-5	TGCGCCAGCAGCTCCGGTTTGGGCGAAGAGACCCAGTACTTC	CASSSGLGEETQYF
-	TRBV15	-	TRBJ1-6	TGTGCCACCAGCCTAAGACAGTATACCTATAATTCACCCCTCCACTTT	CATSLRQYTYNSPLHF
-	TRBV6-6	-	TRBJ1-6	TGTGCCAGCAGTTACTTAGGGGTCTATAATTCACCCCTCCACTTT	CASSYLGVYNSPLHF
-	TRBV7-9	-	TRBJ2-5	TGTGCCAGCAGCCTCGTCCCCCAAGAGACCCAGTACTTC	CASSLVPQETQYF
-	TRBV9	-	TRBJ1-6	TGTGCCAGCACCCCCCGAGGGCAGGATTCACCCCTCCACTTT	CASTPRGQDSPLHF
TRBD1	TRBV7-3	-	TRBJ2-6	TGTGCCAGCAGCTTAGGACAGGGTTGGTCCGGGGCCAACGTCCTGACTTTC	CASSLGQGWSGANVLTF
TRBD1	TRBV27	-	TRBJ1-4	TGTGCCAGCAGTTTATTGGGACAGGGGGAAAAACTGTTTTTT	CASSLLGQGEKLFF
TRBD1	TRBV11-2	-	TRBJ1-4	TGTGCCAGCAGCTTAGACAGGGGGCGCCGGACTAATGAAAAACTGTTTTTT	CASSLDRGRRTNEKLFF
-	TRBV7-8	-	TRBJ2-7	TGTGCCAGCAGCTCCGGCCTAGCTGGCGAGCAGTACTTC	CASSSGLAGEQYF
-	TRBV7-2	-	TRBJ1-6	TGTGCCAGCAGCTCCCGGCGTGACGGAGCTTCACCCCTCCACTTT	CASSSRRDGASPLHF
TRBD1	TRBV11-2	-	TRBJ1-1	TGTGCCAGCAGCTTTGGACAGGGGGCATCAGCTTTCTTT	CASSFGQGASAFF
-	TRBV5-6	-	TRBJ2-7	TGTGCCAGCAGCTTGGGGCAGGTCTCCTACGAGCAGTACTTC	CASSLGQVSYEQYF
-	TRBV27	-	TRBJ1-6	TGTGCCAGCACTTCTAGTAATTCACCCCTCCACTTT	CASTSSNSPLHF
TRBD1	TRBV5-4	-	TRBJ1-2	TGTGCCAGCAGCTTGGAGATCAGGGGGAACTATGGCTACACCTTC	CASSLEIRGNYGYTF
-	TRBV6-1	-	TRBJ2-3	TGTGCCAGCAGTGAAGTGGGACACGATACGCAGTATTTT	CASSEVGHDTQYF
TRBD1	TRBV15	-	TRBJ2-3	TGTGCCACCACAACAGGGGCGGGCACAGATACGCAGTATTTT	CATTTGAGTDTQYF
TRBD1	TRBV29-1	-	TRBJ1-1	TGCAGCGCCGAGGGACAGGGAAAGGGCACTGAAGCTTTCTTT	CSAEGQGKGTEAFF
TRBD1	TRBV30	-	TRBJ1-5	TGTGCCTGGAGCCCTAAGGACAGGGGTTTAAGCAATCAGCCCCAGCATTTT	CAWSPKDRGLSNQPQHF
-	TRBV18	-	TRBJ2-2	TGTGCCAGCCATAGGGGGAACACCGGGGAGCTGTTTTTT	CASHRGNTGELFF
-	TRBV7-3	-	TRBJ2-2	TGTGCCAGCAGCTTCCTCGGGGGGCGATTGAACACCGGGGAGCTGTTTTTT	CASSFLGGRLNTGELFF
-	TRBV11-3	-	TRBJ2-3	TGTGCCAGCAGCCCCCTGGAGAGCACAGATACGCAGTATTTT	CASSPLESTDTQYF
-	TRBV5-8	-	TRBJ2-7	TGTGCCAGCAGCTTGGAACGGTTCTCCTACGAGCAGTACTTC	CASSLERFSYEQYF
-	TRBV7-3	-	TRBJ1-1	TGTGCCAGCAGCCTACCATCAGACAGACTTAACACTGAAGCTTTCTTT	CASSLPSDRLNTEAFF
TRBD2	TRBV30	-	TRBJ2-7	TGTGCCTGGAGTGTTGATCCAGCGGGGATAGGTAGCAAGTACTTC	CAWSVDPAGIGSKYF
-	TRBV30	-	TRBJ1-3	TGTGCCTGGACCCGAACAGGGCGAGGAAACACCATATATTTT	CAWTRTGRGNTIYF
-	TRBV7-3	-	TRBJ2-3	TGTGCCAGCAGCCCTTTGGGGAGGACAGATACGCAGTATTTT	CASSPLGRTDTQYF
-	TRBV6-5	-	TRBJ1-5	TGTGCCAGCGGGGCTACCCAGCCCCAGCATTTT	CASGATQPQHF
TRBD1	TRBV18	-	TRBJ1-1	TGTGCCACAGTCCAGGGGGCGTTAGACACTGAAGCTTTCTTT	CATVQGALDTEAFF
-	TRBV11-2	-	TRBJ1-1	TGTGCCAGCAGCTACGGGAACACTGAAGCTTTCTTT	CASSYGNTEAFF
-	TRBV19	once	TRBJ2-7	TGTGCCAGTAGTATGGCCGGGGACGAGCAGTACTTC	CASSMAGDEQYF
-	TRBV29-1	-	TRBJ2-7	TGCAGCGTTGGGGGACATCGCCTCTACGAGCAGTACTTC	CSVGGHRLYEQYF
TRBD1	TRBV7-2	-	TRBJ2-2	TGTGCCAGCAGCTTGGGACAGACGAACACCGGGGAGCTGTTTTTT	CASSLGQTNTGELFF
-	TRBV4-3	once	TRBJ1-5	TGCGCCAGCAGCCAAGTATCTTCCAATCAGCCCCAGCATTTT	CASSQVSSNQPQHF
TRBD2	TRBV9	-	TRBJ2-2	TGTGCCAGCAGCGTAGCTGGTTTAGCGGGGTCGAACACCGGGGAGCTGTTTTTT	CASSVAGLAGSNTGELFF
-	TRBV6-9	-	TRBJ2-7	TGTGCCAGCAGTTCGGTGACAGGAGAGTACTTC	CASSSVTGEYF
TRBD1	TRBV5-1	-	TRBJ2-3	TGCGCCAGCAGCTTTTCAGGGGGCAGTGTTAGGGATACGCAGTATTTT	CASSFSGGSVRDTQYF
-	TRBV30	-	TRBJ2-1	TGTGCCTGGAGTGCCTCCCGAGATTGGAGCTCTTACAATGAGCAGTTCTTC	CAWSASRDWSSYNEQFF
-	TRBV6-1	once	TRBJ2-7	TGTGCCAGCGCCGGGGACTCCTACGAGCAGTACTTC	CASAGDSYEQYF
TRBD2	TRBV30	once	TRBJ2-1	TGTGCCTGGAGTGATGGACTAGCGGGGACGCAGTTCTTC	CAWSDGLAGTQFF